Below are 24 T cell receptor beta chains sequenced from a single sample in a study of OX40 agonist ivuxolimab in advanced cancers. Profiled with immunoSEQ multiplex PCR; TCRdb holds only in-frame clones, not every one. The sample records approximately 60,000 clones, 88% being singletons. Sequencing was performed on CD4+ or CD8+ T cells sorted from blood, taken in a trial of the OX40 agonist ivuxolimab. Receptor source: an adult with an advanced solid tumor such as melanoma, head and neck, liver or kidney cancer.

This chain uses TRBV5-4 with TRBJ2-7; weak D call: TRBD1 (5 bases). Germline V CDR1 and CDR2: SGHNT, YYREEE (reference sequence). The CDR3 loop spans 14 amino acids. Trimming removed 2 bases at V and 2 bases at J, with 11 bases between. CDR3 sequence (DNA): TGTGCCAGCAGCTTTGACAGCAGCGCCTACGAGCAGTACGTC. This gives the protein CASSFDSSAYEQYV.

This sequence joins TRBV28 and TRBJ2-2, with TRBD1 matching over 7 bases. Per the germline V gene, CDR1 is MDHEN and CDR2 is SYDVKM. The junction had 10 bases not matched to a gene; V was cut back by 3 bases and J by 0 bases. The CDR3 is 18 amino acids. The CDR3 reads CASSFPWTGRANTGELFF. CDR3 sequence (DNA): TGTGCCAGCAGTTTTCCCTGGACAGGACGCGCGAACACCGGGGAGCTGTTTTTT.

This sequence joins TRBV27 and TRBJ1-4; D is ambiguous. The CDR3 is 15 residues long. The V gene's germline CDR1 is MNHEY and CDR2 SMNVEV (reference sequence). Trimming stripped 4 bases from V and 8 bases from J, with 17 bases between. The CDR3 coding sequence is TGTGCCAGCAGTTCGATTTCCCCAGACAAGGAAAAACTGTTTTTT. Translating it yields CASSSISPDKEKLFF.

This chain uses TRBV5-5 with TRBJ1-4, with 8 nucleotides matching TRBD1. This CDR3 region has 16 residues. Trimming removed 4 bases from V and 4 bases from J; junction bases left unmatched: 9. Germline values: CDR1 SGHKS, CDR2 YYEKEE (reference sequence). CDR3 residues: CASSATGQGSNEKLFF. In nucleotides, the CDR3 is TGTGCCAGCAGCGCGACCGGACAGGGCAGTAATGAAAAACTGTTTTTT.

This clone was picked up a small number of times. In nucleotides, the CDR3 is TGTGCCAGCAGGGGGACGGAGAACACTGAAGCTTTCTTT. Residues: CASRGTENTEAFF. The chain has TRBV11-3 and TRBJ1-1, with a possible D match to TRBD1 (5 bases). CDR1 and CDR2 from the germline V gene are SGHNT and YENEEA. Trimming pared 6 bases from V and 1 base from J, leaving 9 bases between. The CDR3 spans 13 residues.

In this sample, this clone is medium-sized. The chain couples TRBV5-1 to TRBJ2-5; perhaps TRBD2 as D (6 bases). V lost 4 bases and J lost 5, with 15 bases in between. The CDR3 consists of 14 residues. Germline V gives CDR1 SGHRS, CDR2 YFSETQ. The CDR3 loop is CASSPLTSLETQYF. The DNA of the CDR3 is TGCGCCAGCAGCCCCTTGACTAGTTTGGAGACCCAGTACTTC.

The CDR3 is CASSLWAGGPNEQFF. The CDR3 region has the DNA TGTGCCAGCAGTTTATGGGCGGGGGGGCCCAATGAGCAGTTCTTC. The chain has TRBV27 and TRBJ2-1, with 9 bases lining up with TRBD2. The CDR3 runs 15 residues. J gave up 6 bases and V 1 base, and 4 bases lay outside the gene matches. Germline values: CDR1 MNHEY, CDR2 SMNVEV (reference sequence).

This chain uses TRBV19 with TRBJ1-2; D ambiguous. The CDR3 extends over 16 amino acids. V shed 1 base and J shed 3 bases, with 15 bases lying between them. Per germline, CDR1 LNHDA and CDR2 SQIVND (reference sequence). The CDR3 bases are TGTGCCAGTAGTATAGTATCCGGCGGCATTTACTATGGCTACACCTTC. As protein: CASSIVSGGIYYGYTF.

CDR3 residues: CATQRGVHTDTQYF. Here the CDR3 DNA reads TGTGCCACCCAGAGGGGGGTCCACACAGATACGCAGTATTTT. V and J are TRBV28 and TRBJ2-3; the D call may be TRBD1 or TRBD2 (6 bases each). In germline, CDR1 is MDHEN, CDR2 SYDVKM. The CDR3 runs 14 residues. The V end lost 10 bases, the J end lost 2 bases, and 16 bases lay between the germline ends.

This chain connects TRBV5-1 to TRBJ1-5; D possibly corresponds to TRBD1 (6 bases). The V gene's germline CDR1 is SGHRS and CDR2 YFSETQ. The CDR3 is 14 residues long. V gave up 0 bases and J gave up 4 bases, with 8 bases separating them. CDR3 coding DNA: TGCGCCAGCAGCTTGGGACAGGCTAATCAGCCCCAGCATTTT. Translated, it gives CASSLGQANQPQHF.

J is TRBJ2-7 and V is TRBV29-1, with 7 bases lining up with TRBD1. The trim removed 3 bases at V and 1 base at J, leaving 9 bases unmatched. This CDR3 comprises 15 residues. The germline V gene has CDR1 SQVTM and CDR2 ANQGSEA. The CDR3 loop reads CSVDFGDSYSYEQYF. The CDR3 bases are TGCAGCGTTGACTTTGGGGACAGCTATTCCTACGAGCAGTACTTC.

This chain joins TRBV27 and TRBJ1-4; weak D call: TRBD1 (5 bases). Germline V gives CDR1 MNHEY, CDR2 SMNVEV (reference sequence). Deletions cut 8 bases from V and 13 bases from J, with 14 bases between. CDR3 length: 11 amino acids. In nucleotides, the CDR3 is TGTGCCAGCTCCGGGACCGGGGGACTGTTTTTT. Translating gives CASSGTGGLFF.

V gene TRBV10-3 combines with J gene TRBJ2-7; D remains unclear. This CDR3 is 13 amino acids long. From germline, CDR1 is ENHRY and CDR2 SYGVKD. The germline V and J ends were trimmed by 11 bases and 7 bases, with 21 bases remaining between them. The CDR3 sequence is CAVGIGDGFEQYV. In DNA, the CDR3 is TGTGCCGTAGGGATAGGAGACGGTTTTGAGCAGTACGTC.

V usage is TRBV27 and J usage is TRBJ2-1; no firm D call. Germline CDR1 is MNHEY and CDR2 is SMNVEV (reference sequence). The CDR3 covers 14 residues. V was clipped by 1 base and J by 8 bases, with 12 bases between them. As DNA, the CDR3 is TGTGCCAGCAGTTTATTTAAGGCCTCCGATGAGCAGTTCTTC. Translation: CASSLFKASDEQFF.

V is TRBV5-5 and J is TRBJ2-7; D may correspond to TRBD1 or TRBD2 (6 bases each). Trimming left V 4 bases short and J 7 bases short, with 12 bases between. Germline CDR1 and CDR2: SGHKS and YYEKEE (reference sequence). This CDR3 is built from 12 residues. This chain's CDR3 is CASSAKGGEQYV. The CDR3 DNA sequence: TGTGCCAGCAGCGCAAAAGGGGGGGAGCAGTACGTC.

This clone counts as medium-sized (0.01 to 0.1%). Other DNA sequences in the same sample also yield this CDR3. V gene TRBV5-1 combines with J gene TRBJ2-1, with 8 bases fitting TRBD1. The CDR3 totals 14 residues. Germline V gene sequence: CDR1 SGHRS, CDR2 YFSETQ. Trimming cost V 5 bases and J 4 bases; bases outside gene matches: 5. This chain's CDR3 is CASRIQGGYNEQFF. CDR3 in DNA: TGCGCCAGCAGAATACAGGGGGGATACAATGAGCAGTTCTTC.

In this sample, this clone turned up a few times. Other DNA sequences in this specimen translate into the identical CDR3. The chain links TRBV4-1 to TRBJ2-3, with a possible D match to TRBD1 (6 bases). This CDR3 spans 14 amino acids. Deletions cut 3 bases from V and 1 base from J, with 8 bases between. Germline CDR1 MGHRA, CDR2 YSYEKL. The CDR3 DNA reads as TGCGCCAGCAGCCAGGGGGCCGGCACAGATACGCAGTATTTT. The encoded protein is CASSQGAGTDTQYF.

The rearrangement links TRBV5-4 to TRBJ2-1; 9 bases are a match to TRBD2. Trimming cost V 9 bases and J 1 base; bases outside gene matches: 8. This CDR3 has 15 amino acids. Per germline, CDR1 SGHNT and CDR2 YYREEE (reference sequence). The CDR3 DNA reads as TGTGCCACTGGGACTAGCAAATATTCCTACAATGAGCAGTTCTTC. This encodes CATGTSKYSYNEQFF.

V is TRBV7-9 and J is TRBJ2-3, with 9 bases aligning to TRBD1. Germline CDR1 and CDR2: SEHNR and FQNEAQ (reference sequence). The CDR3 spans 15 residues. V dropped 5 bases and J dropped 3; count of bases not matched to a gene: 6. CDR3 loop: CASSLRGQGTDTQYF. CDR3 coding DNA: TGTGCCAGCAGCCTAAGGGGACAGGGAACAGATACGCAGTATTTT.

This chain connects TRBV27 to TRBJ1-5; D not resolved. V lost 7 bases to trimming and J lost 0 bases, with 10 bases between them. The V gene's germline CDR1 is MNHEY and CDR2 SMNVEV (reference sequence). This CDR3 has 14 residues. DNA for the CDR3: TGTGCCAGCAACCAAGGAACTAGCAATCAGCCCCAGCATTTT. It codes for CASNQGTSNQPQHF.

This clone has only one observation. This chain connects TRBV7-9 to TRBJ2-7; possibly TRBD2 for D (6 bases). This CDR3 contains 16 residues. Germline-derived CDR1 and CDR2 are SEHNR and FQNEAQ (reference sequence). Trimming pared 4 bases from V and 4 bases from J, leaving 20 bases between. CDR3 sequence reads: CASSSGMRGLGYEQYF. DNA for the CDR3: TGTGCCAGCAGCTCCGGGATGCGGGGCCTAGGTTACGAGCAGTACTTC.

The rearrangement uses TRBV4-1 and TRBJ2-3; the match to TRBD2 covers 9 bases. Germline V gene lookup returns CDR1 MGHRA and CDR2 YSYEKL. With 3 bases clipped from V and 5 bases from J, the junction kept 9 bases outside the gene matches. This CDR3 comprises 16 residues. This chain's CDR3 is CASSHPSGGWIDTQYF. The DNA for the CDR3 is TGCGCCAGCAGCCATCCGAGCGGGGGGTGGATAGATACGCAGTATTTT.

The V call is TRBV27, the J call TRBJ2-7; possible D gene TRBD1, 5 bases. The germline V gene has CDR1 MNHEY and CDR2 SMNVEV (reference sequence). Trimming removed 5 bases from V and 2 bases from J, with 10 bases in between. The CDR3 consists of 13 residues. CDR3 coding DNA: TGTGCCAGCAGTAGGCTAGGGGCCTACGAGCAGTACTTC. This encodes CASSRLGAYEQYF.

This CDR3 is CASKGGPATNEKLFF. The CDR3 DNA follows: TGTGCCAGCAAGGGGGGGCCTGCAACTAATGAAAAACTGTTTTTT. This sequence joins TRBV28 and TRBJ1-4, with D possibly TRBD1 on 6 matching bases. The germline V and J ends were trimmed by 7 bases and 0 bases, with 12 bases remaining between them. The CDR3 spans 15 residues. Germline V gives CDR1 MDHEN, CDR2 SYDVKM.